This is a list of T cell receptor beta chains from one sample in a study of T cell repertoires in cytomegalovirus infection. Their recognized antigens are unknown. In TCRdb, the reads were re-called with MiXCR into one record per CDR3 protein. The sample has about 900,000 distinct CDR3 sequences, around a third seen once. Sequencing was performed on cultured CD8+ T cells from PBMCs, taken from culture after CMV antigen stimulation. These receptors were obtained from a human donor in good health (CMV status not recorded). Some clones in this sample may be carry-over from other donors' samples. Each CDR3 is given with its conserved first and last residue. The D gene is left open where the match is weak. Not every row has a clone size; where given, it reads once, few, many or a size class.

clone_size	v_call	d_call	j_call	cdr3_nt	cdr3_aa
-	TRBV7-6	-	TRBJ2-6	TGTGCCAGCAGCTTAAGTTGGGGGGCTCCTATCTCTGGGGCCAACGTCCTGACTTTC	CASSLSWGAPISGANVLTF
-	TRBV14	-	TRBJ1-5	TGTGCCAGCAGCCATTGCCAACGGACAGCGGGAATTAGCAATCAGCCCCAGCATTTT	CASSHCQRTAGISNQPQHF
few	TRBV6-2/TRBV6-3	-	TRBJ1-5	TGTGCCAGCAGTTACGGACGTCTCAGCAATCAGCCCCAGCATTTT	CASSYGRLSNQPQHF
few	TRBV25-1	-	TRBJ1-6	TGTGCCAGTTGGACGGGGGCGATAAATTCACCCCTCCACTTT	CASWTGAINSPLHF
few	TRBV7-9	-	TRBJ1-1	TGTGCCAGCAGTTTAAACAGGGCTTTCACTGAAGCTTTCTTT	CASSLNRAFTEAFF
-	TRBV6-1	-	TRBJ2-1	TGTGCCAGCAGTTTGGGCAACAAGCAGTTCTTC	CASSLGNKQFF
medium-sized	TRBV7-3	-	TRBJ2-2	TGTGCCAGCAGCTTATGGACATCCACCGGGGAGCTGTTTTTT	CASSLWTSTGELFF
few	TRBV7-6	-	TRBJ2-7	TGTGCCAGCAGCTCAGACAGGTTCCACGAGCAGTACTTC	CASSSDRFHEQYF
-	TRBV4-2	TRBD2	TRBJ2-3	TGTGCCAGCAGTCAACTAGCGGGGGGGCCGGGGGGCACAGATACGCAGTATTTT	CASSQLAGGPGGTDTQYF
-	TRBV7-2	-	TRBJ1-3	TGTGCCAGCAGCTTAGGCTCGGACAGTGGGAACACCATATATTTT	CASSLGSDSGNTIYF
few	TRBV27	-	TRBJ1-5	TGTGCCAGCAGGCCGGCAGGGATTCAGCCCCAGCATTTT	CASRPAGIQPQHF
-	TRBV7-2	TRBD1	TRBJ1-1	TGTACCAGCAGCTTGGGGACAGGGCCGAACACTGAAGCTTTCTTT	CTSSLGTGPNTEAFF
few	TRBV9	-	TRBJ1-1	TGTGCCAGCAGCGTACAGGGACAAGCGAACACTGAAGCTTTCTTT	CASSVQGQANTEAFF
-	TRBV19	-	TRBJ2-1	TGTGCCAGTAGTGTACAATCCTACAATGAGCAGTTCTTC	CASSVQSYNEQFF
-	TRBV5-4	TRBD1	TRBJ1-4	TGTGCCAGCAGCACCGGGGGACAGTATGAAAAACTGTTTTTT	CASSTGGQYEKLFF
many	TRBV7-9	TRBD1	TRBJ2-2	TGTGCCAGCAGCCAGGAACCGGGACAGATAACGAACACCGGGGAGCTGTTTTTT	CASSQEPGQITNTGELFF
many	TRBV12-3/TRBV12-4	-	TRBJ1-1	TGTGCCAGCGGCCATGGGGGACACCAAACGAACACTGAAGCTTTCTTT	CASGHGGHQTNTEAFF
few	TRBV6-1	-	TRBJ1-6	TGTGCCAGCAGTTCACGCCTGGCCTCTGATTCACCCCTCCACTTT	CASSSRLASDSPLHF
-	TRBV2	-	TRBJ2-1	TGTGCCAGCAGTGGCCGAGGTCAGGCGGGCAATGAGCAGTTCTTC	CASSGRGQAGNEQFF
-	TRBV4-1	TRBD1	TRBJ1-5	TGCGCCAGCAGCCACCTGGTGTTGGGACAGGGTAATCAGCCCCAGCATTTT	CASSHLVLGQGNQPQHF
few	TRBV12-5	-	TRBJ1-4	TGTGCTAGTGGTTTGGTATATCGGGGAACAAATGAAAAACTGTTTTTT	CASGLVYRGTNEKLFF
few	TRBV29-1	-	TRBJ2-3	TGCAGCGTGGTCAGGGGAGGAGATACGCAGTATTTT	CSVVRGGDTQYF
-	TRBV12-3/TRBV12-4	-	TRBJ2-2	TGTGCCAGCAGTCTGGGCTCTTTAGCGATAACCGGGGAGCTGTTTTTT	CASSLGSLAITGELFF
-	TRBV19	-	TRBJ1-5	TGTGCCAGTAGTGTCTCAGGGGCTCAGCCCCAGCATTTT	CASSVSGAQPQHF
few	TRBV27	TRBD1	TRBJ1-2	TGTGCCAGCAGTGTCACCGGGACAGGGTACGACTATGGCTACACCTTC	CASSVTGTGYDYGYTF
many	TRBV24-1	-	TRBJ2-2	TGTGCCACCAATGGGAACACCGGGGAGCTGTTTTTT	CATNGNTGELFF
-	TRBV11-2	-	TRBJ2-1	TGTGCCAGCAGCTCTCCAGCCGTTGAGCAGTTCTTC	CASSSPAVEQFF
-	TRBV12-3/TRBV12-4	-	TRBJ1-6	TGTGCCAGCAGTGGGGAGGCCCTCCACTTT	CASSGEALHF
few	TRBV20-1	-	TRBJ2-1	TGCAGTGCTTCCGACGGTAGCTCCTACAATGAGCAGTTCTTC	CSASDGSSYNEQFF
-	TRBV6-5	TRBD2	TRBJ2-5	TGTGCCAGCAGTTATGTAGCGGGGGGGCTGGAGACCCAGTACTTC	CASSYVAGGLETQYF
-	TRBV29-1	TRBD1	TRBJ2-7	TGCAGCGTTTATGAGGGGACAGACTCCTACGAGCAGTACTTC	CSVYEGTDSYEQYF
-	TRBV5-5	-	TRBJ1-6	TGTGCCAGCAGCTTGTCGGCAGAAGCTTATAATTCACCCCTCCACTTT	CASSLSAEAYNSPLHF
-	TRBV6-6	TRBD1	TRBJ1-5	TGTGCCAGCAGTTACTCGGGACAGGGCACATATAGCAATCAGCCCCAGCATTTT	CASSYSGQGTYSNQPQHF
many	TRBV19	-	TRBJ2-7	TGTGCCAGTAGTGCCACGAGGGGGATGACCTACGAGCAGTACTTC	CASSATRGMTYEQYF
-	TRBV20-1	TRBD1	TRBJ1-6	TGCAGTGCTAGGGTTAGCAGGGGGGTAAATTCACCCCTCCACTTT	CSARVSRGVNSPLHF
-	TRBV6-2/TRBV6-3	-	TRBJ2-1	TGTGCCAGCAGTCCGGGACCACTTAATTACAATGAGCAGTTCTTC	CASSPGPLNYNEQFF
-	TRBV6-1	-	TRBJ1-1	TGTGCCAGCAGCCAGATTGAAGCTTTCTTT	CASSQIEAFF
few	TRBV27	-	TRBJ1-5	TGTGCCAGCAGTTTTTTCCCCGCTCGGGTCCCTTTACTCCAGCATTTT	CASSFFPARVPLLQHF
-	TRBV12-3/TRBV12-4	TRBD1	TRBJ2-3	TGTGCCAGCAAACCCGACAGGGAATCTCGCACAGATACGCAGTATTTT	CASKPDRESRTDTQYF
-	TRBV7-8	-	TRBJ1-6	TGTGCCAGCAACTTAGAGCACCTGGATAATTCACCCCTCCACTTT	CASNLEHLDNSPLHF
-	TRBV28	TRBD2	TRBJ2-1	TGTGCCAGCACCCCTGGACTTGAGCGGGGGGATGAGCAGTTCTTC	CASTPGLERGDEQFF
-	TRBV7-9	-	TRBJ1-1	TGTGCCAGCAGCCCCGGCCGCGTCGTTGAAGCTTTCTTT	CASSPGRVVEAFF
-	TRBV11-3	TRBD1	TRBJ2-1	TGTGCCAGCAGCCAGCCGGGACAGGGGTCCGATGAGCAGTTCTTC	CASSQPGQGSDEQFF
few	TRBV7-2	TRBD2	TRBJ2-1	TGTGCCAGCAGTCCCTTTAGCGGGGGGCAGAACAATGAGCAGTTCTTC	CASSPFSGGQNNEQFF
few	TRBV6-5	-	TRBJ2-2	TGTGCCAGCAGTTACTCGGGCGCGAACACCGGGGAGCTGTTTTTT	CASSYSGANTGELFF
-	TRBV6-6	-	TRBJ1-1	TGTGCCAGCAGTCCCGTACAGGAGCAGAACACTGAAGCTTTCTTT	CASSPVQEQNTEAFF
many	TRBV7-9	-	TRBJ1-6	TGTGCCAGCAGCCATTATCTTCAGATGACGGATAATTCACCCCTCCACTTT	CASSHYLQMTDNSPLHF
-	TRBV18	TRBD1	TRBJ1-1	TGTGCCAGCTCACCTAGATTAGCTGAGGGACAGGGGAAGTTTGAAGCTTTCTTT	CASSPRLAEGQGKFEAFF
-	TRBV29-1	-	TRBJ2-1	TGCAGCGTTGATATAATCGACAATGAGCAGTTCTTC	CSVDIIDNEQFF
many	TRBV7-6	-	TRBJ1-3	TGTGCCAGCAGCTTTTCTACAGTTCCCTCTGGAAACACCATATATTTT	CASSFSTVPSGNTIYF
-	TRBV9	-	TRBJ1-1	TGTGCCAGCAGATTTCCAGGGCAGACTGAAGCTTTCTTT	CASRFPGQTEAFF
once	TRBV18	-	TRBJ2-1	TGTGCCAGCTCACCACCGGTGGAACAGAACTACAATGAGCAGTTCTTC	CASSPPVEQNYNEQFF
many	TRBV5-4	TRBD1	TRBJ1-1	TGTGCCAGCAGCTCACCCCCGGGACAGGAGAACACTGAAGCTTTCTTT	CASSSPPGQENTEAFF
-	TRBV9	TRBD2	TRBJ2-2	TGTGCCAGCAGCGTCCTGAGCGGGGGATATCGGTCCGGGGAGCTGTTTTTT	CASSVLSGGYRSGELFF